Following are 5 T cell receptor beta chains from one sample sequenced in a study of T cell repertoires in cytomegalovirus infection. TCRdb reprocessed the reads via MiXCR and lists one record per CDR3 protein. The sample carries about 480,000 distinct CDR3 sequences, roughly a third recorded once. The antigens of these receptors remain unknown. The sequences come from cultured PBMCs, collected from culture after CMV antigen stimulation. These receptor sequences come from a human donor in good health (CMV status not recorded). Some clones in this sample may be carry-over from other donors' samples.

The chain joins TRBV19 to TRBJ1-5; D is undetermined. This CDR3 is built from 13 residues. V lost 2 bases to trimming and J lost 5 bases, with 7 bases between them. Germline V gives CDR1 LNHDA, CDR2 SQIVND (reference sequence). The CDR3 DNA reads as TGTGCCAGTAGTATACCCGGGGATCAGCCCCAGCATTTT. Translating gives CASSIPGDQPQHF. The whole variable domain, remainder taken from reference TRBV19 and TRBJ1-5, is DGGITQSPKYLFRKEGQNVTLSCEQNLNHDAMYWYRQDPGQGLRLIYYSQIVNDFQKGDIAEGYSVSREKKESFPLTVTSAQKNPTAFYLCASSIPGDQPQHFGDGTRLSIL.

The chain uses TRBV19 and TRBJ1-1; tentatively, D is TRBD1 (5 bases). Germline values: CDR1 LNHDA, CDR2 SQIVND (reference sequence). The CDR3 runs 14 residues. The V gene lost 3 bases and the J gene lost 1 base, with 9 bases spanning the gap. This CDR3 is CASSIGTPNTEAFF. In DNA, the CDR3 is TGTGCCAGTAGTATCGGGACGCCGAACACTGAAGCTTTCTTT.

The table lists this clonotype with a few counts. This chain uses TRBV6-2 or TRBV6-3 with TRBJ2-1; D is perhaps TRBD1 (6 bases). Trimming took off 8 bases at V and 13 bases at J, with 18 bases between the two ends. The length of the CDR3 is 12 residues. Germline assignment: CDR1 MNHEY and CDR2 SVGEGT. CDR3 residues: CASSRLRDNQFF. The CDR3, as DNA: TGTGCCAGCTCGAGACTCCGGGACAATCAGTTCTTC.

The chain has TRBV4-1 and TRBJ2-5, with 8 bases fitting TRBD2. This CDR3 contains 14 residues. With V trimmed by 4 bases and J by 9 bases, 10 bases remained unmatched. Germline V lookup: CDR1 MGHRA, CDR2 YSYEKL. The CDR3 reads CASSPGLGVMAQYF. The CDR3 coding sequence is TGCGCCAGCAGCCCGGGACTAGGGGTGATGGCCCAGTACTTC.

This clonotype has just a few counts. The V and J genes are TRBV7-2 and TRBJ2-1; D remains unclear. CDR3 length: 15 amino acids. The germline gives CDR1 SGHTA, CDR2 FQGNSA. V was trimmed by 1 base and J by 5 bases, leaving 12 bases between them. CDR3 coding DNA: TGTGCCAGCAGCTTAGAGCGTCTAACCGACAATGAGCAGTTCTTC. As protein: CASSLERLTDNEQFF. Together with reference TRBV7-2 and TRBJ2-1, the CDR3 gives the full variable domain: GAGVSQSPSNKVTEKGKDVELRCDPISGHTALYWYRQSLGQGLEFLIYFQGNSAPDKSGLPSDRFSAERTGGSVSTLTIQRTQQEDSAVYLCASSLERLTDNEQFFGPGTRLTVL.